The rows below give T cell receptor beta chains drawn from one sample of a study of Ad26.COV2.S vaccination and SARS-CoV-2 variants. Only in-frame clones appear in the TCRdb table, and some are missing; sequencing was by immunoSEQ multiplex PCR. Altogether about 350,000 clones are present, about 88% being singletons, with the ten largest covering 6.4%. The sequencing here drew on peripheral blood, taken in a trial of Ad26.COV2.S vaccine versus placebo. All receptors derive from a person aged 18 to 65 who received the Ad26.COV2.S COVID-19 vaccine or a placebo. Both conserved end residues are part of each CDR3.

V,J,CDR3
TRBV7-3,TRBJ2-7,CASSATGTIEQYF
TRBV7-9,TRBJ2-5,CASAKTVRVREETQYF
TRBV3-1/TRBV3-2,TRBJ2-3,CASSPGTSTDTQYF
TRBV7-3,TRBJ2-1,CASSLIAGGNNEQFF
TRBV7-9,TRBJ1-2,CASSSTGPTVYGYTF
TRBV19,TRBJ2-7,CASSLSWTGGYEQYF
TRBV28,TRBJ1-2,CASSVGQARFGGYTF
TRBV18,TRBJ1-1,CASLLGTPGDTEAFF
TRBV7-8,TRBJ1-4,CASSPGTSATNEKLFF
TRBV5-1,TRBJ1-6,CASSLEGRNSPLHF
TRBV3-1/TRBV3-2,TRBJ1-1,CASSRVRAHTEAFF
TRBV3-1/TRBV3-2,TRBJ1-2,CASSQTENYGYTF
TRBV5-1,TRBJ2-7,CASSSLAGAGRYEQYF
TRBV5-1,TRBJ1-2,CASSLSLLTGSYGYTF
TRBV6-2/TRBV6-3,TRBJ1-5,CASSDRWNNQPQHF
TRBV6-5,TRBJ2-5,CASSYSFRDSQETQYF
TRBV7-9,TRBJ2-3,CASSFPRASEITDTQYF
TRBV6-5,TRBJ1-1,CASSLYTYTEAFF